This T cell receptor beta chain was retrieved from a study of OX40 agonist ivuxolimab in advanced cancers. About the study as a whole: Ivuxolimab was an agonistic, fully human IgG2 monoclonal antibody directed against OX40 (CD134), a costimulatory receptor. The paper reports the monotherapy dose-escalation portion (N = 52 patients) of the phase I ivuxolimab trial. Three dose-escalation patients achieved partial responses, one with hepatocellular carcinoma and two with cutaneous melanoma. Patients were allowed to have had prior anti-PD-1, anti-PD-L1 or anti-CTLA-4 therapy, and around two fifths of the dose-escalation patients had been treated with checkpoint inhibitors. In the dose-escalation cohort, around four fifths of patients were male, and the mean age was 60 years with a range of roughly 23 to 90. Intravenous ivuxolimab was administered to patients every 2 weeks at six dose levels: 0.01, 0.1, 0.3, 1.5, 3 and 10 mg/kg. Of the approximately 54 dose-escalation patients, hepatocellular carcinoma was present in about 20, melanoma in approximately 15, renal cell carcinoma in 9 and head and neck cancer in 9. The point of sequencing TCRbeta in the periphery was to test whether ivuxolimab changed TCR sequence diversity and drove clonal T-cell expansion. The research as a whole found: In partial responders in the 0.1-3.0 mg/kg groups, normalized peripheral clonal expansion was found to be among the lowest, especially among CD8+ T cells. At doses of 0.1 to 3.0 mg/kg, clonal expansion of both CD4+ and CD8+ blood T cells was observed from baseline to week 6. After ivuxolimab, more expanded clones were found on average in CD8+ T cells than in CD4+ T cells. Antigen specificity was not determined for the clonally expanded peripheral T cells. Low levels of normalized T-cell clonal expansion were also shown by some nonresponding patients.

Genomic DNA was isolated from the sorted cells so that the TCRbeta CDR3 region could be sequenced. The immunoSEQ Assay was used to sequence the TCRbeta CDR3 regions. Imported from immuneACCESS, the table was reduced by TCRdb to in-frame sequences with V and J called. These copies leave out some clones; in studies compared against another copy, an unresolved V gene accounts for under half, and the cause of the remainder is not known. For this sample the table gives more than 90,000 clones, of which about four fifths were detected only once. The ten biggest clones cover about 1.5% of the sample. Patients with autoimmune disease history or receiving systemic immunosuppression were excluded from the trial. Peripheral blood for TCR sequencing was collected from all dose cohorts at baseline, on cycle 4 day 1, and on cycle 7 day 1. The samples were drawn from a first-in-human, open-label, multicenter phase I dose-escalation trial of ivuxolimab. Adults with locally advanced or metastatic melanoma, renal cell carcinoma, hepatocellular carcinoma or head and neck squamous cell carcinoma were enrolled in the trial. Before TCR sequencing, CD4+ T cells and CD8+ T cells were sorted from peripheral blood as separate populations.

The germline V gene sets CDR1 to SGHTA and CDR2 to FQGNSA. V was cut back by 1 base and J by 9 bases, leaving a gap of 9 bases between them. Spanning cysteine to phenylalanine, the CDR3 consists of 12 amino acids. CDR3 DNA is the only sequence kept; it has 36 bases, read in frame from the first base. In regard to this clone: It has no known antigen specificity. Per-base qualities were not stored, and no clone one base away is much larger.

The V gene is TRBV7-2 and the J gene is TRBJ2-5; the D gene cannot be named for sure. Specimen: CD4+ or CD8+ T cells sorted from blood, collected in a trial of the OX40 agonist ivuxolimab. The sequence was obtained from an adult with an advanced solid tumor such as melanoma, head and neck, liver or kidney cancer. DNA sequence: TGTGCCAGCAGCTTAGAATTCGGAGCCCAGTACTTC. Translation gives CASSLEFGAQYF.